This TCR beta chain was found in a study of T cells in Graves' hyperthyroidism and ophthalmopathy. Study-level information: Peripheral blood was secured at the point of initial diagnosis, before any treatment.

Template material for amplifying TCR beta CDR3 regions consisted of RNA transcripts. When the TCR CDR3 underwent first-round RT-PCR, the HTBI primer set was used. MiXCR, applied by TCRdb to the multiplex PCR reads, yields one record per CDR3 protein. The sample consists of about 560,000 distinct CDR3 sequences, approximately 15% of them appearing once. General observations from the study: The blood repertoire included most of the expanded thyroid clonotypes above 0.001.

When ophthalmopathy did not progress within 18 months, Graves' hyperthyroidism was considered stable. The CDR3 runs to 14 residues. With 5 bases removed from V and 1 base from J, the gap between germline ends came to 13 bases. CDR1 and CDR2 (germline): DFQATT, SNEGSKA (reference sequence). With respect to this clonotype: Antigen: not known.

The TCR originated in a woman aged 18-29 years with Graves' hyperthyroidism. The sequencing sample was made of blood. J is TRBJ2-3 and V is TRBV20-1; TRBD2 might be the D (5 bases). The CDR3 nucleotides are TGCAGTGCTCCCCGGGGTAAGGGCACAGATACGCAGTATTTT. Translated: CSAPRGKGTDTQYF.